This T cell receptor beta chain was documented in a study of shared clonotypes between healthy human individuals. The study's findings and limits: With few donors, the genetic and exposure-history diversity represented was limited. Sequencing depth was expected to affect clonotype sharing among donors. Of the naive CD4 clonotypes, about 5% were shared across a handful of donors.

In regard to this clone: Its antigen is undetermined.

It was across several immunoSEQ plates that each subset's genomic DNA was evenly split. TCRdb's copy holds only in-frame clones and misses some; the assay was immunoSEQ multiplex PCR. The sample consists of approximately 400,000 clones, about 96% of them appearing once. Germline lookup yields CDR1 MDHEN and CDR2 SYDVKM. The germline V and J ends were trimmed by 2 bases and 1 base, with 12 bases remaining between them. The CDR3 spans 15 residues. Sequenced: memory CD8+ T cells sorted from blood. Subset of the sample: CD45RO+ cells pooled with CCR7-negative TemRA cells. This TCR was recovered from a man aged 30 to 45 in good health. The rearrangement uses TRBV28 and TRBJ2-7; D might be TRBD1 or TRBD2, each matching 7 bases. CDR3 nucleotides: TGTGCCAGCAGTTTAAGCAGGGGGGGTTCCTACGAGCAGTACTTC. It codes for CASSLSRGGSYEQYF.